The text below deals with one TCR beta chain. The specificity of this receptor is unknown. Per-nucleotide qualities are absent, and no much larger clonotype sits a single base away. Other DNA sequences from this sample encode an identical CDR3 as well. The CDR3 runs 11 residues from the cysteine to the phenylalanine. The entry retains the CDR3 DNA only, 33 bases that are in frame from base 1. Reading the germline V gene gives CDR1 SGHAT and CDR2 FQNNGV. A distance of 3 bases separates the germline ends of V and J, which lose 5 bases and 5 bases respectively. Using the deep immunoSEQ assay, TCR CDR3 regions were amplified from genomic DNA by multiplex PCR. For each cell subset, the extracted genomic DNA was distributed evenly across all wells of several immunoSEQ 96-well plates, and each plate served as one replicate. For sorted subsets, 150 to 250 ng of genomic DNA, equivalent to some 30,000 T cell genomes, went into each replicate PCR. Purified libraries were quantified with a Qubit 3.0 fluorometer, sized on a Bioanalyzer 2100, and re-quantified with the KAPA Library Quantification kit. Each immunoSEQ 96-well plate was sequenced on its own single-read 150-cycle Illumina NextSeq 550 flow cell. The original methods were these. Because only junctional sequences without quality scores were contained in the immunoSEQ output, filtering matching that applied to full-length reads could not be performed. To assign V/J genes and CDR3, sequences were annotated using PyIR, a Python wrapper for IgBLAST v1.9, with IMGT germline references. Reads were filtered out if the reads had weak V/J assignments (E-value above 1e-6), no CDR3, stop codons, out-of-frame junctions, or ambiguous translated residues. V3J clonotypes were defined as sequences sharing an identical inferred V gene, J gene, and CDR3 amino acid sequence. Percentage overlap between repertoires was computed as shared unique clonotypes divided by the size of the smaller repertoire. RTK rarefaction, the Chao1 estimator, and Recon v2.1 estimates of unobserved clonotypes were used to assess repertoire richness. Generation probabilities for all TCRbeta clonotypes obtained by the gDNA method from a handful of donors were computed using OLGA. This immuneACCESS table, as held by TCRdb, lists in-frame sequences with V and J called but not all clones. Of the missing ones, under half trace to an unresolved V gene in checked studies; the others have no known cause. V and J calls and clone size are given by that table; D and trimming were obtained from the DNA. This sample holds about 580,000 clones; 95% to 98% were observed only once. Around 0.3% of the sample comes from the top ten.

The sample comes from a study of shared clonotypes between healthy human individuals (dated by TCRdb to 2020 to 2022). For the study in its entirety: The cohort comprised a couple of women and a few men aged 18 to 49 years. For each donor, CD4 naive and CD4 memory were each run on three plates, CD8 naive on two plates, and CD8 memory on one plate. To estimate repertoire size and how much clonotype sharing occurs between individuals, the study deeply sequenced the blood TCR repertoires of about 5 healthy adults. Libraries were prepared and TCR repertoires were sequenced by different laboratories using diverse techniques, in order to increase sequencing depth and limit assay-specific biases. Leukapheresis yielded between about 0.94 and 9 billion PBMCs per donor. Broader findings and caveats from the paper: Incomplete sequencing was indicated by rarefaction of sorted-subset datasets, despite the large sequencing depth. Naive subsets generally had larger estimated clonotype richness than memory subsets. Sampling was restricted to blood, and TCR repertoires in tissues likely differ from the TCR repertoires found in blood. Pairwise subsampling led to the expectation that sequencing depth would affect the degree of clonotype sharing among donors. Because the study included a small number of donors, the genetic and exposure-history diversity represented was limited. Roughly 5% of naive CD4, 3.5% of naive CD8, roughly 2.5% of memory CD4, and 0.35% to 0.5% of memory CD8 clonotypes were shared across four donors. Higher generation probabilities were observed for clonotypes shared by all four sorted-subset donors than for non-shared clonotypes.

For the CD8 naive samples, CD45RO-negative cells were positively selected for CCR7, yielding a CD45RA+CCR7+ population from which TemRA cells were excluded. The donors were healthy, HIV-negative adults with no recently reported acute infections or vaccinations. Every donor was a Caucasian adult living in Nashville, Tennessee, USA. Blood was obtained by leukapheresis, after which PBMCs were separated by Ficoll-Histopaque density gradient centrifugation and cryopreserved in liquid nitrogen vapor phase. Purity and quantity of every magnetically sorted T cell population were checked by analytical flow cytometry. Genomic DNA was isolated from every sorted fraction and measured by UV absorbance on a Nanodrop 2000c.

The receptor comes from a man younger than 45 in good health. The chain is assembled from TRBV11-2 and TRBJ2-2, with the D gene not clear enough to name. Sample: naive CD8+ T cells sorted from blood. According to the study, the label for this sample's cell subset or site signals: CD45RA+CCR7+. Here the CDR3 is given as CASSRTGELFF. The DNA reads TGTGCCAGCAGCCGTACCGGGGAGCTGTTTTTT.